Sequencing of this TCR beta chain was carried out in a study of blood T cell repertoires in COVID-19 (dated by TCRdb to the early 2020s). Looking at the study overall: The collaborator samples originated in the United States, Italy and Spain and spanned the acute and convalescent phases of COVID-19. Subjects who had been exposed to COVID-19, were actively infected with it, or had recovered from it provided the deeply sampled blood TCRbeta repertoires that made up the dataset. Where HLA class I and class II types were available, the types were taken from metadata supplied by the sample provider, not from assay-based typing. The repertoires were made available in a free public database intended to serve as a resource for research on the immune response to SARS-CoV-2. The prospective study material was composed of cDNA or gDNA derived from T cells, B-cell-depleted T cells, or PBMCs. The samples were drawn from two sources: the first 160 participants of the ongoing ImmuneRACE study, and 1,000 to 1,500 subjects contributed by 6 global collaborators. Sample metadata almost always included a de-identified subject ID, COVID-19 status, age in years and sex. Broader findings and caveats from the paper: The amount of clinical and demographic metadata varied by source and participant and was provided uncurated.

A remark on this clone: Its antigen is currently not known. No base quality values were provided; no much bigger clone lies one nucleotide off.

TCRbeta CDR3 regions were amplified from genomic DNA by means of the immunoSEQ Assay, a bias-controlled multiplex PCR. The study's own analysis went as follows. The number of nucleated cells in each sample was estimated by amplification of reference gene primers within the assay. Sequence reads were collapsed and filtered to measure the absolute abundance of every unique TCRbeta CDR3 rearrangement. For each sample, productive Simpson clonality was calculated by taking the square root of Simpson's diversity index across productive rearrangements. The source is immuneACCESS, and TCRdb retained only in-frame sequences with V and J called. Part of the clones is not carried over; for the studies checked, unresolved V genes explain less than half of this, and the remainder is unexplained. The DNA was the basis for D and trimming; V, J and clone size are from that table. The sample table contains hundreds of thousands of clones; only one count was recorded for around 89% of them. The ten top clones hold roughly 0.25% of the sample.

Looking up the germline V gene yields CDR1 SGHRS and CDR2 YFSETQ. V is shortened by 3 bases, J by 8 bases, and the region joining them spans 12 bases. The CDR3 measures 12 amino acids from cysteine to phenylalanine. Of the read, only the CDR3 DNA is kept; its 36 bases are in frame from base 1. Collaborating institutions collected whole blood in K2EDTA tubes following their own protocols. Collaborator samples were shipped for TCRbeta analysis as frozen whole blood, isolated PBMCs, or DNA extracted from either sample type. The V and J genes are TRBV5-1 and TRBJ2-7; no D gene call is confident. This sequence originates from a woman aged 18-29 years with acute or convalescent COVID-19. Material for sequencing was peripheral blood. CDR3 sequence: CASSSEPFQQYF. The DNA is TGCGCCAGCAGCTCTGAGCCGTTCCAGCAGTACTTC. Beyond the CDR3, the reference TRBV5-1 and TRBJ2-7 genes provide the residues; the full variable domain reads: KAGVTQTPRYLIKTRGQQVTLSCSPISGHRSVSWYQQTPGQGLQFLFEYFSETQRNKGNFPGRFSGRQFSNSRSEMNVSTLELGDSALYLCASSSEPFQQYFGPGTRLTVT.